One and the same sample provided the 29 T cell receptor beta chains below, sequenced in a study of cytomegalovirus exposure and HLA in healthy donors. Both 60 Vbeta primers and 13 Jbeta primers went into the PCR. Sequencing used immunoSEQ multiplex PCR; TCRdb keeps in-frame clones, though not all of them. The repertoire has fewer than 350,000 clones, around 90% of them found once; the top ten carry about 2.5%. The sample consisted of PBMCs. Source of these receptors: a woman under 30 in good health and CMV-seronegative.

The V and J genes are TRBV11-2 and TRBJ2-2, with 9 bases aligning to TRBD2. There are 16 residues in the CDR3. Unmatched junction bases numbered 6, after V lost 1 base and J lost 6 bases. Germline CDR1 is SGHAT and CDR2 is FQNNGV. In DNA, the CDR3 is TGTGCCAGCAGCTTAGGAGCGGGGGGACTCTCCGGGGAGCTGTTTTTT. Amino acid sequence: CASSLGAGGLSGELFF.

The chain has TRBV10-3 and TRBJ2-1; no clear D gene. Germline loops: CDR1 ENHRY, CDR2 SYGVKD. The V end lost 0 bases, the J end lost 2 bases, and 5 bases lay between the germline ends. This CDR3 has 14 residues. The CDR3 DNA reads as TGTGCCATCAGTGAGTCATTTACCTACAATGAGCAGTTCTTC. It encodes CAISESFTYNEQFF.

The genes are TRBV2 and TRBJ1-1; 8 nucleotides align to TRBD1. CDR3 length equals 14 residues. J lost 13 bases, V lost 0 bases, and 10 bases had no gene match. Germline V gene sequence: CDR1 SNHLY, CDR2 FYNNEI. CDR3: CASSEATPGQASFF. The CDR3 region has the DNA TGTGCCAGCAGTGAAGCCACTCCGGGACAGGCCAGTTTCTTT.

The chain carries TRBV19 and TRBJ2-7; 10 nucleotides align to TRBD2. CDR3 length equals 17 residues. The V gene end was trimmed by 1 base and the J gene end by 6 bases; junction bases not matched to a gene: 12. The germline V gene encodes CDR1 LNHDA and CDR2 SQIVND (reference sequence). The CDR3 coding sequence is TGTGCCAGTAGTATAGTGATTCCTAGCGGGGGTTCAGTCGAGCAGTACTTC. As protein: CASSIVIPSGGSVEQYF. Filled out from reference TRBV19 and TRBJ2-7, the complete variable domain reads DGGITQSPKYLFRKEGQNVTLSCEQNLNHDAMYWYRQDPGQGLRLIYYSQIVNDFQKGDIAEGYSVSREKKESFPLTVTSAQKNPTAFYLCASSIVIPSGGSVEQYFGPGTRLTVT.

The chain uses TRBV10-1 and TRBJ2-2; D might be TRBD1 (6 bases). The V end was cut by 0 bases, the J end by 6 bases, with 8 bases between. Germline V gene sequence: CDR1 WNHNN, CDR2 SYGVQD (reference sequence). The CDR3 spans 14 residues. The CDR3 region is CASSESRQAGELFF. The DNA of the CDR3 is TGCGCCAGCAGTGAGTCCAGACAGGCCGGGGAGCTGTTTTTT.

The chain employs TRBV11-1 and TRBJ2-2; D not certain. The CDR3 covers 13 residues. CDR1 is SGHAT and CDR2 is FQDESV in the germline V gene (reference sequence). Between the trimmed V and J ends, which lost 4 bases and 7 bases, there was a span of 10 bases. CDR3 residues: CASSSRFFGELFF. CDR3 DNA sequence: TGTGCCAGCAGCTCCCGTTTTTTCGGGGAGCTGTTTTTT.

This rearrangement joins TRBV27 to TRBJ1-6, with TRBD1 matching 8 bases. There are 16 residues in the CDR3. Germline lookup yields CDR1 MNHEY and CDR2 SMNVEV (reference sequence). Trimming cost V 3 bases and J 9 bases; bases outside gene matches: 10. The CDR3 sequence: CASSFNDRGLSSPLHF. CDR3 bases: TGTGCCAGCAGTTTTAATGACAGGGGTTTAAGTTCACCCCTCCACTTT.

The rearrangement joins TRBV21-1 to TRBJ2-7; no DNA check was done on the table's D call, TRBD1. TRBV21-1 is a recognized pseudogene. This CDR3 comprises 16 residues. The CDR3 region is CASTPRTGPCAHEQYF. In DNA form, the CDR3 reads TGTGCCAGCACCCCTCGGACAGGACCTTGTGCCCACGAGCAGTACTTC.

Concerning this clone: One end of the junction is discordant with germline, which a read error may explain. This CDR3 is also generated by other DNA sequences in the sample. The J gene is TRBJ1-6, the V gene TRBV18, with D possibly being TRBD1 (5 bases). This CDR3 comprises 15 residues. Germline V gene lookup returns CDR1 KGHSH and CDR2 LQKENI. CDR3 DNA: TGTGCCAGCTCTCCAGACCTAGGGGCTAATTCCCCCCTCCACTTT. This sequence encodes CASSPDLGANSPLHF.

This clone was recorded a few times. The chain employs TRBV5-1 and TRBJ1-2; D ambiguous. CDR1 is SGHRS, CDR2 YFSETQ, per germline. The V end lost 0 bases, the J end lost 5 bases, and 17 bases lay between the germline ends. The CDR3 loop spans 16 amino acids. The DNA of the CDR3 is TGCGCCAGCAGCTTGGCCGTGGGCCCAAGTACTTATGGCTACACCTTC. This translates into CASSLAVGPSTYGYTF.

The chain couples TRBV27 to TRBJ1-2, with 7 bases fitting TRBD1. The trim removed 0 bases at V and 2 bases at J, leaving 3 bases unmatched. The V gene's germline CDR1 is MNHEY and CDR2 SMNVEV (reference sequence). This CDR3 region has 15 residues. The CDR3 protein is CASSLSGGKNYGYTF. The CDR3 bases are TGTGCCAGCAGTTTATCAGGGGGCAAGAACTATGGCTACACCTTC.

V and J are TRBV7-8 and TRBJ1-2; unclear D gene. The CDR3 spans 17 residues. The germline CDR1 and CDR2 sequences are SGHVS and FQNEAQ. Deletions cut 1 base from V and 5 bases from J, with 20 bases between. The CDR3 DNA sequence: TGTGCCAGCAGCTTAGTCAACGAGGGTTCTATAGTGTATGGCTACACCTTC. It encodes CASSLVNEGSIVYGYTF. The variable domain in full, with the rest retrieved from reference TRBV7-8 and TRBJ1-2, is GAGVSQSPRYKVAKRGQDVALRCDPISGHVSLFWYQQALGQGPEFLTYFQNEAQLDKSGLPSDRFFAERPEGSVSTLKIQRTQQEDSAVYLCASSLVNEGSIVYGYTFGSGTRLTVV.

The CDR3 spells CASSSFGGVTRNEQFF. DNA for the CDR3: TGTGCCAGCAGCTCATTCGGGGGTGTGACGCGTAATGAGCAGTTCTTC. V and J are TRBV5-6 and TRBJ2-1, with a tentative D call TRBD2 (6 bases). The V end was cut by 3 bases, the J end by 7 bases, with 20 bases between. From germline, CDR1 is SGHDT and CDR2 YYEEEE. The CDR3 has 16 residues.

This chain uses TRBV4-1 with TRBJ2-7, with a possible D match to TRBD2 (5 bases). The V end was cut by 4 bases, the J end by 3 bases, with 10 bases between. The germline V gene encodes CDR1 MGHRA and CDR2 YSYEKL. The CDR3 is 13 amino acids. CDR3 coding DNA: TGCGCCAGCAGCCTGGACTTATTCTACGAGCAGTACTTC. Translated: CASSLDLFYEQYF.

The chain employs TRBV11-2 and TRBJ2-7, with a tentative D call TRBD2 (6 bases). This CDR3 has 16 residues. V dropped 1 base and J dropped 4 bases, with 17 bases sitting between them. Germline lookup yields CDR1 SGHAT and CDR2 FQNNGV. Here the CDR3 DNA reads TGTGCCAGCAGCTTAGGATCGGAGCGGGCGATATACGAGCAGTACTTC. Translating gives CASSLGSERAIYEQYF.

The chain joins TRBV4-1 to TRBJ1-6; the D gene is possibly TRBD1 (5 bases). CDR3 length: 14 amino acids. With 1 base removed from V and 10 bases from J, the gap between germline ends came to 11 bases. The germline CDR1 and CDR2 sequences are MGHRA and YSYEKL. The chain's CDR3 is CASSQVGGESPLHF. CDR3 nucleotides: TGCGCCAGCAGCCAAGTTGGAGGGGAGTCACCCCTCCACTTT.

This sequence joins TRBV2 and TRBJ2-1; maybe TRBD1 (6 bases). This CDR3 is built from 14 residues. The V gene's germline CDR1 is SNHLY and CDR2 FYNNEI. V was clipped by 10 bases and J by 6 bases, with 19 bases between them. CDR3 DNA: TGTGCCAAATCCTCAACAGGGCCCGGCAATGAGCAGTTCTTC. Translated: CAKSSTGPGNEQFF.

The chain joins TRBV27 to TRBJ2-6, with a weak D call TRBD1 (5 bases). Trimming took off 5 bases at V and 0 bases at J, with 8 bases between the two ends. The CDR3 sequence is 15 residues long. Germline CDR1 reads MNHEY; CDR2 reads SMNVEV (reference sequence). CDR3 in amino acids: CASSLTVSGANVLTF. The CDR3 nucleotides are TGTGCCAGCAGTCTGACAGTCTCTGGGGCCAACGTCCTGACTTTC. Full variable domain (remainder filled in from reference TRBV27 and TRBJ2-6): EAQVTQNPRYLITVTGKKLTVTCSQNMNHEYMSWYRQDPGLGLRQIYYSMNVEVTDKGDVPEGYKVSRKEKRNFPLILESPSPNQTSLYFCASSLTVSGANVLTFGAGSRLTVL.

The J gene is TRBJ1-5, the V gene TRBV7-8, with D tentatively TRBD1 (6 bases). Trimming took off 5 bases at V and 5 bases at J, with 19 bases between the two ends. The CDR3 loop spans 16 amino acids. The V gene's germline CDR1 is SGHVS and CDR2 FQNEAQ. This CDR3 reads CASSPIGWTVYQPQHF. The DNA of the CDR3 is TGTGCCAGCAGCCCGATAGGCTGGACAGTCTATCAGCCCCAGCATTTT.

This clone was detected once. The J gene is TRBJ2-7, the V gene TRBV27, with 7 bases lining up with TRBD1. The V gene's germline CDR1 is MNHEY and CDR2 SMNVEV (reference sequence). CDR3 size: 14 residues. V lost 7 bases to trimming and J lost 1 base; unmatched junction nucleotides: 7. The CDR3 spells CASTVAGGSYEQYF. The CDR3 coding sequence is TGTGCCAGCACGGTGGCAGGGGGTTCCTACGAGCAGTACTTC.

This chain connects TRBV9 to TRBJ2-1; TRBD2 matches 9 bases. The J segment lost 4 bases and the V segment lost 2 bases, leaving 4 bases of the junction unmatched. Germline CDR1 and CDR2: SGDLS and YYNGEE. The length of the CDR3 is 15 residues. This chain's CDR3 is CASSVASGKYNEQFF. In DNA, the CDR3 is TGTGCCAGCAGCGTCGCTAGCGGGAAGTACAATGAGCAGTTCTTC.

This chain links TRBV11-3 with TRBJ2-1, with TRBD1 identical over 7 bases. After removal of 5 bases from V and 0 bases from J, the junction contained 4 bases not matched to a gene. The germline gives CDR1 SGHNT, CDR2 YENEEA. The CDR3 totals 15 residues. CDR3 nucleotides: TGTGCCAGCAGCCTCCGACAGGGCTCCTACAATGAGCAGTTCTTC. Residues: CASSLRQGSYNEQFF.

The rearrangement uses TRBV2 and TRBJ1-1; 7 nucleotides line up with TRBD1. The V and J ends lost 6 bases and 1 base, in that order; junction bases with no gene match: 5. The germline gives CDR1 SNHLY, CDR2 FYNNEI. The CDR3 has 14 amino acids. This chain's CDR3 is CASRPGTANTEAFF. CDR3 DNA: TGTGCCAGCAGGCCCGGGACAGCGAACACTGAAGCTTTCTTT. Supplemented by reference TRBV2 and TRBJ1-1, the full variable domain reads EPEVTQTPSHQVTQMGQEVILRCVPISNHLYFYWYRQILGQKVEFLVSFYNNEISEKSEIFDDQFSVERPDGSNFTLKIRSTKLEDSAMYFCASRPGTANTEAFFGQGTRLTVV.

The CDR3 DNA sequence: TGTGCTAGTGGTTCGCATAAGGGGGGGGTAAGGTCTGACGAGCAGTACTTC. It codes for CASGSHKGGVRSDEQYF. The rearrangement uses TRBV12-5 and TRBJ2-7, with D perhaps matching TRBD2 (7 bases). The V end lost 4 bases, the J end lost 5 bases, and 24 bases lay between the germline ends. The CDR3 runs 17 residues. The germline V gene encodes CDR1 LGHNT and CDR2 FRNRAP.

The rearrangement links TRBV19 to TRBJ1-1; 7 nucleotides agree with TRBD1. V gave up 0 bases and J gave up 8 bases; unmatched junction bases: 6. The CDR3 is 14 residues long. The germline V gene encodes CDR1 LNHDA and CDR2 SQIVND (reference sequence). CDR3 in DNA: TGTGCCAGTAGTATAGACCCGACAGGGAGGGAAGCTTTCTTT. Its protein product is CASSIDPTGREAFF.

J is TRBJ2-5 and V is TRBV5-1, with D possibly being TRBD1 (7 bases). The DNA end is more similar to TRBJ2-7, so the J call may be wrong. CDR3 length equals 16 residues. Germline V gene sequence: CDR1 SGHRS, CDR2 YFSETQ. CDR3 loop: CASGPGRGTADYEQYF. The CDR3, as DNA: TGCGCCAGCGGCCCCGGGAGAGGGACAGCGGACTACGAGCAGTACTTC.

This clone appeared a single time. J is TRBJ1-5 and V is TRBV6-1; TRBD1 agrees at 9 bases. The germline gives CDR1 MNHNS, CDR2 SASEGT. The junction had 2 bases not matched to a gene; V was cut back by 4 bases and J by 4 bases. This CDR3 has 14 residues. Here the CDR3 reads CASSGDRDNQPQHF. The CDR3 DNA follows: TGTGCCAGCAGTGGGGACAGGGATAATCAGCCCCAGCATTTT.

This clone occurred once. The J gene is TRBJ1-6, the V gene TRBV6-7; 7 bases fit TRBD1. TRBV6-7 is an ORF for which the function is uncertain. With 1 base clipped from V and 3 bases from J, the junction kept 6 bases outside the gene matches. CDR3 length: 17 residues. CDR3 residues: CASSYYHRGFYNSPLHF. Written as DNA, the CDR3 is TGTGCCAGCAGTTACTACCACAGGGGTTTCTATAATTCACCCCTCCACTTT.

CDR3 region: CASNNNGGSEQFF. The DNA for the CDR3 is TGTGCCAGCAACAATAACGGGGGATCCGAGCAGTTCTTC. The genes are TRBV2 and TRBJ2-1; tentative D call: TRBD2 (6 bases). The CDR3 is made up of 13 amino acids. The germline V and J ends were trimmed by 7 bases and 10 bases, with 17 bases remaining between them. Germline V gene lookup returns CDR1 SNHLY and CDR2 FYNNEI.